These T cell receptor beta chains were read from a single sample in a study of T-cell reconstitution after alpha-beta-depleted transplantation in children. From the PCR reads, TCRdb called clonotypes with MiXCR, one entry per CDR3 protein. The sample holds 900,000 or so distinct CDR3 sequences; under 20% are singletons and the top ten take 5%. Sequenced here: PBMCs, mostly from graft donor cells, sampled 360 days after TCRalphabeta/CD19-depleted stem cell transplant. The receptors derive from a male patient younger than 18 who had a stem cell transplant for acute lymphoblastic leukemia, so the T cells may come from the graft donor. The CDR3 runs from the conserved cysteine through the conserved F or W. A D gene is named only where the DNA matches it firmly. Some rows mark clone size as missing; the rest say once, few, many or name a class of expanded clone.

>few|TRBV28|-|13|TRBJ1-2
CASSGWQNYGYTF
TGTGCCAGCAGTGGATGGCAGAACTATGGCTACACCTTC
>few|TRBV5-1|-|14|TRBJ1-5
CASSPGEVNQPQHF
TGCGCCAGCAGCCCAGGGGAGGTCAATCAGCCCCAGCATTTT
>-|TRBV21-1|-|14|TRBJ1-2
CASSGDKGGYGYTF
TGTGCCAGCAGCGGAGACAAGGGAGGCTATGGCTACACCTTC
>few|TRBV7-6|TRBD1|14|TRBJ2-1
CASSGWDRAHEQFF
TGTGCCAGCAGCGGCTGGGACAGGGCCCATGAGCAGTTCTTC
>-|TRBV2|TRBD2|16|TRBJ2-2
CASSGLAGLNTGELFF
TGTGCCAGCAGTGGGTTAGCGGGCCTTAACACCGGGGAGCTGTTTTTT
>few|TRBV5-1|TRBD2|15|TRBJ2-3
CASSTSDSRTDTQYF
TGCGCCAGCAGCACTAGCGATTCCCGCACAGATACGCAGTATTTT
>-|TRBV29-1|-|15|TRBJ2-6
CSVPGTPSGANVLTF
TGCAGCGTGCCCGGGACACCCTCTGGGGCCAACGTCCTGACTTTC
>many|TRBV27|TRBD2|13|TRBJ2-7
CASSFSGGYEQYF
TGTGCCAGCAGTTTTTCGGGGGGATACGAGCAGTACTTC
>-|TRBV7-3|-|14|TRBJ1-1
CASSLDVSGTEAFF
TGTGCCAGCAGCTTAGACGTCAGTGGCACTGAAGCTTTCTTT
>few|TRBV7-2|-|15|TRBJ1-2
CASSWLVPGNGGYTF
TGTGCCAGCAGCTGGTTAGTTCCAGGGAATGGCGGCTACACCTTC
>once|TRBV4-1|TRBD1|14|TRBJ2-5
CASSQIRGLPTQYF
TGCGCCAGCAGCCAAATCAGGGGGCTGCCGACCCAGTACTTC
>-|TRBV29-1|-|13|TRBJ2-1
CSVEYSWGDEQFF
TGCAGCGTTGAGTACAGTTGGGGGGATGAGCAGTTCTTC
>-|TRBV6-5|-|15|TRBJ2-7
CASSYEGTRSYEQYF
TGTGCCAGCAGTTACGAGGGGACGAGGTCCTACGAGCAGTACTTC
>-|TRBV7-6|TRBD2|17|TRBJ2-1
CASSLGGWREGYNEQFF
TGTGCCAGCAGCTTAGGTGGGTGGCGGGAGGGCTACAATGAGCAGTTCTTC
>-|TRBV7-8|TRBD2|17|TRBJ2-7
CASSRVSGSFLRYEQYF
TGTGCCAGCAGCCGAGTTAGCGGGAGTTTTCTGCGGTACGAGCAGTACTTC
>-|TRBV4-2|-|17|TRBJ1-5
CASSQDRARGGSQPQHF
TGTGCCAGCAGCCAGGACCGGGCCCGAGGGGGTAGTCAGCCCCAGCATTTT
>few|TRBV5-5|-|15|TRBJ1-5
CASSLAEAATQPQHF
TGTGCCAGCAGCTTGGCCGAGGCAGCGACGCAGCCCCAGCATTTT
>few|TRBV4-1|-|11|TRBJ2-3
CAIRGPDTQYF
TGCGCCATCAGGGGCCCAGATACGCAGTATTTT
>-|TRBV6-5|TRBD1|18|TRBJ1-6
CASSYAVGSGTGTSPLHF
TGTGCCAGCAGTTACGCGGTTGGCTCCGGGACAGGGACTTCACCCCTCCACTTT
>-|TRBV4-2|-|14|TRBJ1-3
CASSRGGPGNTIYF
TGTGCCAGCAGCCGGGGGGGACCTGGAAACACCATATATTTT
>-|TRBV4-1|-|15|TRBJ2-1
CASSQVRVQDNEQFF
TGCGCCAGCAGCCAAGTAAGGGTTCAGGACAATGAGCAGTTCTTC
>-|TRBV12-3/TRBV12-4|TRBD2|15|TRBJ2-1
CASRPQREGGDEQFF
TGTGCCAGCAGACCCCAGCGGGAGGGCGGGGATGAGCAGTTCTTC
>-|TRBV5-1|-|16|TRBJ2-3
CASSLIWAGRTDTQYF
TGCGCCAGCAGCTTGATCTGGGCGGGAAGGACAGATACGCAGTATTTT
>-|TRBV6-2/TRBV6-3|-|15|TRBJ2-1
CASSYASFVSDEQFF
TGTGCCAGCAGTTACGCGAGCTTCGTTTCTGATGAGCAGTTCTTC
>-|TRBV7-9|TRBD1|14|TRBJ2-3
CASSTGGSPDTQYF
TGTGCCAGCAGCACAGGGGGCTCCCCAGATACGCAGTATTTT
>many|TRBV20-1|TRBD2|15|TRBJ2-3
CSASETSGSADTQYF
TGCAGTGCTAGTGAGACTAGCGGGAGCGCAGATACGCAGTATTTT
>-|TRBV20-1|TRBD2|14|TRBJ2-1
CSARELAGAFEQFF
TGCAGTGCTAGAGAACTAGCGGGAGCTTTCGAGCAGTTCTTC
>few|TRBV29-1|-|12|TRBJ2-5
CSVRRQQETQYF
TGCAGCGTTAGGCGGCAGCAAGAGACCCAGTACTTC
>few|TRBV12-3/TRBV12-4|-|16|TRBJ1-2
CASSSRTVILSYGYTF
TGTGCCAGCAGTTCAAGGACTGTAATCCTAAGCTATGGCTACACCTTC
>-|TRBV7-9|-|13|TRBJ2-1
CASSPGPTNEQFF
TGTGCCAGCAGCCCGGGGCCAACCAATGAGCAGTTCTTC
>few|TRBV29-1|-|11|TRBJ1-2
CSGSGIRGYTF
TGCAGCGGTTCGGGGATTAGAGGCTACACCTTC
>many|TRBV24-1|TRBD2|14|TRBJ2-5
CATSKAGGPETQYF
TGTGCCACCAGTAAAGCGGGAGGGCCGGAGACCCAGTACTTC
>-|TRBV6-1|-|13|TRBJ1-2
CASRERGYYGYTF
TGTGCCAGCAGGGAGAGGGGGTACTATGGCTACACCTTC
>few|TRBV9|TRBD1|18|TRBJ2-6
CASSASGTGRSRANVLTF
TGTGCCAGCAGCGCATCCGGGACAGGGAGGTCTCGGGCCAACGTCCTGACTTTC
>-|TRBV12-3/TRBV12-4|-|16|TRBJ1-5
CASSLQNRVSNQPQHF
TGTGCCAGCAGTTTGCAGAACAGGGTAAGCAATCAGCCCCAGCATTTT
>few|TRBV29-1|-|13|TRBJ1-1
CSVVAKMNTEAFF
TGCAGCGTTGTTGCGAAGATGAACACTGAAGCTTTCTTT
>few|TRBV5-1|TRBD1|15|TRBJ2-7
CASSLETGPIYEQYF
TGCGCCAGCAGCTTGGAGACAGGGCCGATCTACGAGCAGTACTTC
>many|TRBV7-3|TRBD2|16|TRBJ2-1
CASSLLGSGSSNEQFF
TGTGCCAGCAGCTTATTAGGTAGCGGGAGTAGCAATGAGCAGTTCTTC
>-|TRBV12-3/TRBV12-4|-|12|TRBJ1-4
CASTGVNEKLFF
TGTGCCTCGACAGGAGTTAATGAAAAACTGTTTTTT
>-|TRBV20-1|-|13|TRBJ1-2
CSAIWPAGYGYTF
TGCAGTGCTATCTGGCCAGCGGGGTATGGCTACACCTTC
>few|TRBV2|-|15|TRBJ1-3
CASSEPRGSGNTIYF
TGTGCCAGCAGTGAACCCCGGGGCTCTGGAAACACCATATATTTT
>-|TRBV30|-|15|TRBJ1-2
CAWILRNSPNYGYTF
TGTGCCTGGATTCTACGAAATTCCCCCAACTATGGCTACACCTTC
>-|TRBV2|TRBD2|14|TRBJ2-1
CASSEGGWNNEQFF
TGTGCCAGCAGTGAGGGAGGGTGGAACAATGAGCAGTTCTTC
>-|TRBV12-3/TRBV12-4|-|11|TRBJ1-1
CASSFEGLAFF
TGTGCCAGCAGTTTTGAGGGCTTAGCTTTCTTT